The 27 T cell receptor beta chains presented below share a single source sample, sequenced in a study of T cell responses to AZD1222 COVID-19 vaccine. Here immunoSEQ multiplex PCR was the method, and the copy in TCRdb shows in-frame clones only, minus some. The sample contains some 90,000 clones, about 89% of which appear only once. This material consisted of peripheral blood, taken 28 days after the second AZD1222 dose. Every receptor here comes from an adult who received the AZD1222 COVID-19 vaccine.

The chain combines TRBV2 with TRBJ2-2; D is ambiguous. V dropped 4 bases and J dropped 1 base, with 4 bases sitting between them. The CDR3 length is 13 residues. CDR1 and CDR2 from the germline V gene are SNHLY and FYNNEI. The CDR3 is CASSAQNTGELFF. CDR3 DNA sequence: TGTGCCAGCAGTGCTCAGAACACCGGGGAGCTGTTTTTT.

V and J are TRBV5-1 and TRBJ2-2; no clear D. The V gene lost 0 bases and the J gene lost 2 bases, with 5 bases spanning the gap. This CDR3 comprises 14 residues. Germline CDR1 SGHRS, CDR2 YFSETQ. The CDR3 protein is CASSLGYNTGELFF. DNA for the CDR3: TGCGCCAGCAGCTTGGGGTACAACACCGGGGAGCTGTTTTTT. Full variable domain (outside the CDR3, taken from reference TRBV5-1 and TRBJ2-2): KAGVTQTPRYLIKTRGQQVTLSCSPISGHRSVSWYQQTPGQGLQFLFEYFSETQRNKGNFPGRFSGRQFSNSRSEMNVSTLELGDSALYLCASSLGYNTGELFFGEGSRLTVL.

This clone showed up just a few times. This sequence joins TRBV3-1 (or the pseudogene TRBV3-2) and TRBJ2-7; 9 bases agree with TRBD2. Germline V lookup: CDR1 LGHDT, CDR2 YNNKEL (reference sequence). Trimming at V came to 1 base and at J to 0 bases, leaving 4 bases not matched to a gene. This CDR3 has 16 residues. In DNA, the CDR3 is TGTGCCAGCAGCCAAGGACTAGCGGACAGCTCCTACGAGCAGTACTTC. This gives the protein CASSQGLADSSYEQYF.

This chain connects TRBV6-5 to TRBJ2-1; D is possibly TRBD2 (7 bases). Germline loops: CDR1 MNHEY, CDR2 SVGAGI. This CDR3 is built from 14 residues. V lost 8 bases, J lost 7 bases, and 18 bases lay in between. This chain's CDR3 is CASGGAGSKNEQFF. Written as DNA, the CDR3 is TGTGCCAGCGGGGGGGCAGGGTCCAAAAATGAGCAGTTCTTC.

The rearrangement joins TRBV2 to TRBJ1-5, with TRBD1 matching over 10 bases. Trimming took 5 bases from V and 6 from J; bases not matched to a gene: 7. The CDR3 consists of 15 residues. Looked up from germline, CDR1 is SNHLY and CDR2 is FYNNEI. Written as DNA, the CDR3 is TGTGCCAGCAGTTTCGACAGGGGGCCGAGTCAGCCCCAGCATTTT. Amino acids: CASSFDRGPSQPQHF.

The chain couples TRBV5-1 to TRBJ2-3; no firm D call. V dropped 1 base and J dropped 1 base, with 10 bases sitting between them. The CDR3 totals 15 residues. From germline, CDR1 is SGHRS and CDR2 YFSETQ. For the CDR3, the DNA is TGCGCCAGCAGCTTGCTCGGTAGGGGCACAGATACGCAGTATTTT. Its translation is CASSLLGRGTDTQYF.

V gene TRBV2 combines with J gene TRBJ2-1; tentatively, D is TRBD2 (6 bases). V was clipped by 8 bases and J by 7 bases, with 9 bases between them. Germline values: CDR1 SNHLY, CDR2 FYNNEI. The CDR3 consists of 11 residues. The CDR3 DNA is TGTGCCAGCTACGGGGGAAATGAGCAGTTCTTC. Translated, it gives CASYGGNEQFF.

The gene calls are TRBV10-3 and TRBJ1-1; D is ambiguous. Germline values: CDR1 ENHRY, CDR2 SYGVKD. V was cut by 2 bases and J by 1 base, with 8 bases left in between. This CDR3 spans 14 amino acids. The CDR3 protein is CAISEAGWNTEAFF. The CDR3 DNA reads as TGTGCCATCAGTGAGGCAGGCTGGAACACTGAAGCTTTCTTT.

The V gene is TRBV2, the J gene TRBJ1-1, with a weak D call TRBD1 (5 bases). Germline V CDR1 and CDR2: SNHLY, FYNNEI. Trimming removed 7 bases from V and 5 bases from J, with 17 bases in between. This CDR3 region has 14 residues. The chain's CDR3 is CASTPWGTRTEAFF. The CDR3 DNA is TGTGCCAGCACTCCCTGGGGCACGAGAACTGAAGCTTTCTTT.

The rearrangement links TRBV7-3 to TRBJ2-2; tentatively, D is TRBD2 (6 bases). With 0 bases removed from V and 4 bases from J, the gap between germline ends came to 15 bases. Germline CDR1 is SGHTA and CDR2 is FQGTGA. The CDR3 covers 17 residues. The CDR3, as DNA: TGTGCCAGCAGCTTAACGAGGCAGGGAGGTGCCACCGGGGAGCTGTTTTTT. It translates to CASSLTRQGGATGELFF.

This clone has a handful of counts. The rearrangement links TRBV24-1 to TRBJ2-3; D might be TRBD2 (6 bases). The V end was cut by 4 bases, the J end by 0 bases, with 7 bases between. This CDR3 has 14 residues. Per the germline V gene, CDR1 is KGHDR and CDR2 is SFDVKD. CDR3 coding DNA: TGTGCCACCAGTGAACGGGGGAGCACAGATACGCAGTATTTT. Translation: CATSERGSTDTQYF.

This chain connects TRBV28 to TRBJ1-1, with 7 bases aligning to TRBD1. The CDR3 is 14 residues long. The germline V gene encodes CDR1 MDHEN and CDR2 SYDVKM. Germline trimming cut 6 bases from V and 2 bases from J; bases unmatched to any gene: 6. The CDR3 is CASSPGTANTEAFF. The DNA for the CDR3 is TGTGCCAGCAGCCCCGGGACAGCCAACACTGAAGCTTTCTTT.

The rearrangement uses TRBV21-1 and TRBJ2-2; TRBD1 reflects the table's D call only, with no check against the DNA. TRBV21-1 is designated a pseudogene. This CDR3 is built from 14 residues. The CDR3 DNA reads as TGTGCCAGCAGCAACCAGTGGCACACCGGGGAGCTGTTTTTT. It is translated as CASSNQWHTGELFF.

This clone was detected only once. CDR3 region: CATSAGGGLEQYF. The CDR3 bases are TGTGCCACCTCGGCAGGGGGGGGCCTCGAGCAGTACTTC. The chain carries TRBV18 and TRBJ2-7; possibly TRBD1 or TRBD2 for D (7 bases each). Between the trimmed V and J ends, which lost 10 bases and 6 bases, there was a span of 19 bases. This CDR3 region has 13 residues. The germline V gene encodes CDR1 KGHSH and CDR2 LQKENI.

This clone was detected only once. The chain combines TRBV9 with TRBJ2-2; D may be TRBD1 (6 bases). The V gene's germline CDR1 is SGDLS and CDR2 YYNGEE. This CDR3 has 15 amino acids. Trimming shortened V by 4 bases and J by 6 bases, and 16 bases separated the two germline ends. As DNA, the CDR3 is TGTGCCAGCAGCTCAGACCAGGGGATAGCCGGGGAGCTGTTTTTT. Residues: CASSSDQGIAGELFF.

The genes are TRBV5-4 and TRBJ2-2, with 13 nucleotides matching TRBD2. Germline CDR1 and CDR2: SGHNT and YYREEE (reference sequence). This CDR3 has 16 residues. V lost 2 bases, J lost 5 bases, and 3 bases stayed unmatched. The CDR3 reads CASSFLLAGGTGELFF. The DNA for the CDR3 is TGTGCCAGCAGCTTCCTACTAGCGGGGGGGACCGGGGAGCTGTTTTTT.

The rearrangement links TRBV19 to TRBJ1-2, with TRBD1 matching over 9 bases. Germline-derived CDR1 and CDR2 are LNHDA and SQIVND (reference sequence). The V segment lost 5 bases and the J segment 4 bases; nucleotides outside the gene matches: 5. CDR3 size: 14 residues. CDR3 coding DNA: TGTGCCAGTAGTCTCCCGGGACAGGGCTATGGCTACACCTTC. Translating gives CASSLPGQGYGYTF.

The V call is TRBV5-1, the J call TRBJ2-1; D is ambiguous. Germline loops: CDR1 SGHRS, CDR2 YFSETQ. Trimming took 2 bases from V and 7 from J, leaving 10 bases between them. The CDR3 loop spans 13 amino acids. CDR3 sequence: CASSFSPGNEQFF. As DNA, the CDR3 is TGCGCCAGCAGCTTTTCTCCCGGGAATGAGCAGTTCTTC.

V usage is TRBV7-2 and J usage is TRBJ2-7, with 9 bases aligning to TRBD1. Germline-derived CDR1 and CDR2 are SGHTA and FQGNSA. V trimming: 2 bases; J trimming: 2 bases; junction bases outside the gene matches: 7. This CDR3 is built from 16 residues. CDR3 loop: CASSLSGQGSAYEQYF. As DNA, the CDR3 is TGTGCCAGCAGCTTATCGGGACAGGGTAGCGCCTACGAGCAGTACTTC.

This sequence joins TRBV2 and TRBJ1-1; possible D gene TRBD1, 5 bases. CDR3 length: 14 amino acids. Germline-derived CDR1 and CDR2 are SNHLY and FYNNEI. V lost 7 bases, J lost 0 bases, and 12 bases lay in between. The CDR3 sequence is CASTGQGLNTEAFF. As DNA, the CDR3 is TGTGCCAGCACCGGCCAGGGTCTGAACACTGAAGCTTTCTTT.

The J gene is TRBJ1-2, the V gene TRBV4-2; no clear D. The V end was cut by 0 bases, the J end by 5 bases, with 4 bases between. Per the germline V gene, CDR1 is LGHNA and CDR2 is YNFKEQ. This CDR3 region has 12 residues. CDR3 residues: CASSQDTYGYTF. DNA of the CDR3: TGTGCCAGCAGCCAAGATACGTATGGCTACACCTTC.

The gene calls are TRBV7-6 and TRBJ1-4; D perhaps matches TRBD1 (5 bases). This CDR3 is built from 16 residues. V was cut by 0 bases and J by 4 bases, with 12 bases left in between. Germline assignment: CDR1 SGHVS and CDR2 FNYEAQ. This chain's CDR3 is CASSLAGPRGNEKLFF. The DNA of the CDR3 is TGTGCCAGCAGCTTAGCAGGGCCAAGGGGTAATGAAAAACTGTTTTTT.

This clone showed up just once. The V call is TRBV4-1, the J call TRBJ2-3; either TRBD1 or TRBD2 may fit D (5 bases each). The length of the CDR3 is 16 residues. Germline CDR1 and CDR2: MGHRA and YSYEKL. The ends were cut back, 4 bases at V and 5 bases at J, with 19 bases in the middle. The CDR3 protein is CASSPQMGEDLDTQYF. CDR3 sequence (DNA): TGCGCCAGCAGCCCTCAAATGGGGGAAGACCTAGATACGCAGTATTTT.

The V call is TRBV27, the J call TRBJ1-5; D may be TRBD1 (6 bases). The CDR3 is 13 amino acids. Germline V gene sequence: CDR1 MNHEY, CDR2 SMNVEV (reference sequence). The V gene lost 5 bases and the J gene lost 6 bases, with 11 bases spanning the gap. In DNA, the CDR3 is TGTGCCAGCAGTCCAAGGGACACTCAGCCCCAGCATTTT. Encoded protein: CASSPRDTQPQHF.

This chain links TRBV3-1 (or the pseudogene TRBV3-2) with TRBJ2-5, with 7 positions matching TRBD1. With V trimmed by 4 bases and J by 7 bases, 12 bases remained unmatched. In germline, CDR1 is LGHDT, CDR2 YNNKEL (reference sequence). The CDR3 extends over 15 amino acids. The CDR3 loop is CASSPDLARQGTQYF. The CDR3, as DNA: TGTGCCAGCAGCCCCGACTTGGCCAGACAGGGGACCCAGTACTTC.

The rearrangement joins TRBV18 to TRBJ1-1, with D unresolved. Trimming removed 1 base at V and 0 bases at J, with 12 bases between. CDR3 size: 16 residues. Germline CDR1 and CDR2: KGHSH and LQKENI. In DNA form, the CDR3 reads TGTGCCAGCTCACCACTAAGTGTGCGGGTGAACACTGAAGCTTTCTTT. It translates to CASSPLSVRVNTEAFF.

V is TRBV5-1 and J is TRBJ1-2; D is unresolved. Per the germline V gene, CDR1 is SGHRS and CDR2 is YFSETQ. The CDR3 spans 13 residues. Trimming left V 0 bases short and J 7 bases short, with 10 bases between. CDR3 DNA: TGCGCCAGCAGCTTGGAGTCAGCCGGTGGCTACACCTTC. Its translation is CASSLESAGGYTF.